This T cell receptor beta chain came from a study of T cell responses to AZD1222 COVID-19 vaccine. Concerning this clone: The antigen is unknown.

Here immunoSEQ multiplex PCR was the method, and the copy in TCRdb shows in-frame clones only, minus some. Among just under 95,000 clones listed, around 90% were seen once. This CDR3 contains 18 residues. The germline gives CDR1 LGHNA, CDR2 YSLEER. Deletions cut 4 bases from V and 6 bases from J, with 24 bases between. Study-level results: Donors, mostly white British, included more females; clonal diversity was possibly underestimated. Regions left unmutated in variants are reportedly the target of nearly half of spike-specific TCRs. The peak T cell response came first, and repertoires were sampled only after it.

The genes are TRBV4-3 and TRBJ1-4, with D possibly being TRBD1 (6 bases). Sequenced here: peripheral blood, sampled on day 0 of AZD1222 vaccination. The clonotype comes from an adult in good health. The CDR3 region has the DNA TGCGCCAGCAGCCCAAAGGGGGTCGGTTCGGGCCTCGATGAAAAACTGTTTTTT. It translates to CASSPKGVGSGLDEKLFF.